This T cell receptor (beta chain) derives from a study of multiple sclerosis patients with progressive multifocal leukoencephalopathy. Stated time point: before natalizumab initiation. Germline V gene sequence: CDR1 LGHNT, CDR2 FRNRAP. The length of the CDR3 is 13 residues. Data came from immunoSEQ multiplex PCR; TCRdb stores just in-frame clones and leaves some out. The sample lists approximately 31,000 clones; around nine tenths were seen once. The gene calls are TRBV12-5 and TRBJ2-5, with 7 bases aligning to TRBD1. The J call may be incorrect, as the DNA end agrees better with TRBJ2-7. This sequence was found in a human donor with multiple sclerosis. Sample: PBMCs. CDR3 nucleotide sequence: TGTGCTAGCCGACAGGGTAATCACTACGAGCAGTACTTC. Translating gives CASRQGNHYEQYF.